This T cell receptor (beta chain) was sequenced during a study of beta chain features in type 1 diabetes. The study reverse transcribed the entire isolated RNA, so it sequenced expressed TCRB transcripts. Here immunoSEQ multiplex PCR was the method, and the copy in TCRdb shows in-frame clones only, minus some. This table has more than 250,000 clones, roughly 24% appearing once. This clone was observed a few times. Its antigen is currently unknown. V was pared by 4 bases and J by 5 bases, with 11 bases between. Per the germline V gene, CDR1 is SNHLY and CDR2 is FYNNEI. The CDR3 covers 13 residues. Notes on the study in general: For TCRB rearrangement, an influence of HLA type remained unresolved here. For Type 1 diabetes patients, all four CD4+ subsets carried TCRB CDR3s that were moderately but significantly shorter.

Around 120 mL of blood, on average, came from one heparinised draw per donor. Via CD45RO/CCR7/CD25/CD127/CD95/CD27, cells of the CD4+ naive, central memory, regulatory and stem cell-like memory subsets were sorted. The sample taken for sequencing was naive CD4+ T cells from blood. The V call is TRBV2, the J call TRBJ2-5; D is unresolved. The sequence derives from a woman in her thirties with type 1 diabetes. The CDR3 loop reads CASSAEIGETQYF. DNA for the CDR3: TGTGCCAGCAGTGCCGAGATCGGGGAGACCCAGTACTTC.